These T cell receptor beta chains were read from a single sample in a study of blood T cell repertoires in COVID-19. The data were produced by immunoSEQ multiplex PCR, yet TCRdb's version contains in-frame clones alone and is incomplete. The table includes approximately 280,000 clones, under 90% detected once. The sequenced material came from peripheral blood. These TCRs come from a man over 45 with acute or convalescent COVID-19. Both conserved end residues are part of each CDR3. A D gene is named only where the DNA matches it firmly. A row's size may be missing; if present it is once, few, many or a size class.

J: TRBJ2-1; D: NA; length: 14; size: NA; V: TRBV28; DNA: TGTGCCAGCAGCCTCGCTAGCGCAAACAATGAGCAGTTCTTC; CDR3: CASSLASANNEQFF
J: TRBJ1-5; D: NA; length: 13; size: NA; V: TRBV25-1; DNA: TGTGCCAGCAGTGAAACAGGGAACCAGCCCCAGCATTTT; CDR3: CASSETGNQPQHF
J: TRBJ1-4; D: TRBD1; length: 15; size: NA; V: TRBV5-3; DNA: TGTGCCAGAAGCTTGAGACAGGGGCAAAATGAAAAACTGTTTTTT; CDR3: CARSLRQGQNEKLFF
J: TRBJ1-2; D: TRBD1; length: 16; size: NA; V: TRBV3-1/TRBV3-2; DNA: TGTGCCAGCAGCTTTCACGGACAGGGCGCTAACTATGGCTACACCTTC; CDR3: CASSFHGQGANYGYTF
J: TRBJ1-3; D: NA; length: 16; size: once; V: TRBV6-5; DNA: TGTGCCAGCAGTTACGGAGCAGCTAGCTCTGGAAACACCATATATTTT; CDR3: CASSYGAASSGNTIYF
J: TRBJ2-2; D: NA; length: 14; size: NA; V: TRBV29-1; DNA: TGCAGCGCCGCGAACGGGTGGGGCTCCGGGGAGCTGTTTTTT; CDR3: CSAANGWGSGELFF
J: TRBJ1-3; D: NA; length: 11; size: NA; V: TRBV12-3/TRBV12-4; DNA: TGTGCCAGCAGTTTCCCTCGGACCATATATTTT; CDR3: CASSFPRTIYF
J: TRBJ2-5; D: NA; length: 11; size: NA; V: TRBV4-2; DNA: TGTGCCAGCAGCTCTCGGGAGACCCAGTACTTC; CDR3: CASSSRETQYF
J: TRBJ2-3; D: TRBD1; length: 15; size: NA; V: TRBV30; DNA: TGTGCCTGGGCCCGCGGGACAGGGGACACAGATACGCAGTATTTT; CDR3: CAWARGTGDTDTQYF
J: TRBJ1-6; D: NA; length: 13; size: NA; V: TRBV4-1; DNA: TGCGCCAGCAGCCAAGGACGGCTGGAGGCCCTCCACTTT; CDR3: CASSQGRLEALHF
J: TRBJ1-5; D: NA; length: 13; size: NA; V: TRBV12-5; DNA: TGTGCTAGTGCCTCTTCGGGCAATCAGCCCCAGCATTTT; CDR3: CASASSGNQPQHF
J: TRBJ1-2; D: NA; length: 16; size: NA; V: TRBV19; DNA: TGTGCCAGTAGTGTAACCGGGACACCGAGCAACTATGGCTACACCTTC; CDR3: CASSVTGTPSNYGYTF
J: TRBJ1-5; D: TRBD1; length: 14; size: NA; V: TRBV19; DNA: TGTGCCAGTAGTAGGACAGGGTCGGCCCAGCCCCAGCATTTT; CDR3: CASSRTGSAQPQHF
J: TRBJ2-1; D: NA; length: 14; size: NA; V: TRBV7-8; DNA: TGTGCCAGCAGCCCCACGGGTGTAGGGGATGAGCAGTTCTTC; CDR3: CASSPTGVGDEQFF
J: TRBJ1-2; D: NA; length: 14; size: NA; V: TRBV27; DNA: TGTGCCAGCAGTTTCGCTCCGGGGGTCTATGGCTACACCTTC; CDR3: CASSFAPGVYGYTF
J: TRBJ1-4; D: NA; length: 13; size: NA; V: TRBV5-6; DNA: TGTGCCAGCAGCTTGGTCGGACAGGAAAAACTGTTTTTT; CDR3: CASSLVGQEKLFF
J: TRBJ2-5; D: NA; length: 15; size: few; V: TRBV4-1; DNA: TGCGCCAGCAGCCAGGATAGGATCCCGAGGGAGACCCAGTACTTC; CDR3: CASSQDRIPRETQYF
J: TRBJ2-1; D: NA; length: 13; size: NA; V: TRBV11-3; DNA: TGTGCCAGCAGCTTATCGACTGTGAATGAGCAGTTCTTC; CDR3: CASSLSTVNEQFF
J: TRBJ2-5; D: NA; length: 14; size: few; V: TRBV5-1; DNA: TGCGCCAGCGGACTGGAGGGAGCCCAAGAGACCCAGTACTTC; CDR3: CASGLEGAQETQYF
J: TRBJ1-5; D: NA; length: 13; size: NA; V: TRBV6-6; DNA: TGTGCCAGCAGTCGATCCGGTGTTCAGCCCCAGCATTTT; CDR3: CASSRSGVQPQHF